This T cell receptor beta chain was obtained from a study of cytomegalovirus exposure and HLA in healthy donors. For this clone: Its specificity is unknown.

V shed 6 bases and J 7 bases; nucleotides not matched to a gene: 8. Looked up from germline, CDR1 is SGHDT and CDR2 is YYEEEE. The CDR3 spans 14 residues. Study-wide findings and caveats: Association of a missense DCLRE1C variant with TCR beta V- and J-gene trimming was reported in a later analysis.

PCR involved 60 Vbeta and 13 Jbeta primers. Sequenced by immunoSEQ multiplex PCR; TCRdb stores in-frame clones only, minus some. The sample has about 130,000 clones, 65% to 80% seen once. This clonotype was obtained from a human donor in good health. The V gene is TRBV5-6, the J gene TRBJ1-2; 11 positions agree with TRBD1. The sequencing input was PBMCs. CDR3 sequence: CASTPGQGVRGYTF. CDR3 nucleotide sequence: TGTGCCAGCACCCCGGGACAGGGGGTTCGTGGCTACACCTTC.